This TCR beta chain was sequenced in a study of blood T cell repertoires in COVID-19. For the study at large: Researchers got acute and convalescent COVID-19 samples from the United States, Italy and Spain. PBMCs, B-cell-depleted T cells, or T cells were the source of the cDNA or gDNA that made up the material.

Authors' methods: Amplification from reference gene primers served as the basis for estimated nucleated cell counts. Clones were sequenced by immunoSEQ multiplex PCR, and TCRdb holds only the in-frame ones, with some missing. The DNA gave D and trimming, while V, J and clone size come from that table. The sample yields 40,000 to 50,000 clones, around 87% seen once. The source material was peripheral blood. The receptor comes from a human donor in a cohort sampled during active COVID-19.

DNA of the CDR3: TGTGCCAGCAGTTCCCAGGGGGTGAGGGGCAATCAGCCCCAGCATTTT. Translating gives CASSSQGVRGNQPQHF. The chain uses TRBV2 and TRBJ1-5; 7 bases are shared with TRBD1. Per the germline V gene, CDR1 is SNHLY and CDR2 is FYNNEI. The CDR3 contains 16 residues. Unmatched junction bases numbered 9, after V lost 5 bases and J lost 2 bases.